This T cell receptor (beta chain) appears in the sequencing data of a study of T-cell memory formation after mild COVID-19 (dated by TCRdb to the early 2020s). Describing the broader study: TCR sequence clusters from the two donors were found to be largely donor specific. In two donors, T-cell clones that expanded and contracted after mild COVID-19 were followed by sequencing TCRalpha and TCRbeta repertoires longitudinally. Two young, previously healthy adult volunteers, one female and one male, were included in the cohort.

V and J lose 3 bases and 8 bases, and a span of 11 bases separates them. CDR1 and CDR2 are drawn from the germline V gene: MDHEN, SYDVKM. The CDR3 sequence holds 13 residues, the cysteine and phenylalanine included. The only DNA kept is the CDR3, 39 bases in frame from the first base. These reads were obtained on an Illumina NovaSeq 6000. Using 5'RACE with constant-segment primers, TCRalpha and TCRbeta cDNA libraries were constructed, with sample barcodes and unique molecular identifiers added in the process. RNA was extracted from every sample with Trizol reagent. Amplification of the libraries took two PCR steps, and the second step added a second sample barcode plus Illumina TruSeq adapters. Sequencing of libraries was performed on an Illumina NovaSeq with 2 x 150 bp paired-end reads. For the original study's pipeline: The reads were demultiplexed and collapsed into UMI-guided consensus sequences using migec v1.2.7. Using mixcr v2.1.11, the UMI consensuses were aligned to TRA and TRB V and J templates and assembled into clonotypes. A clonotype was counted as expanded or contracted only if both edgeR and NoisET called the change significant, with noise models trained on biological replicates. For edgeR calls, the cutoffs were a false discovery rate-adjusted p below 0.01 and a log2 fold-change threshold of 1. As an exploratory analysis of dynamics, max-normalized trajectories of the 1000 most abundant clonotypes were examined with PCA combined with hierarchical clustering. Separately sequenced CD4+ and CD8+ repertoires were used to assign a CD4 or CD8 phenotype to each responding clone. TCRdb redid the processing of the public reads, applying fastp at Q25 and MiXCR, and retained in-frame beta chains. Identical CDR3 protein sequences are pooled into one entry, listed with their most common genes and DNA. TCRdb's processing, not the authors' own work, is the source of the V and J calls. For this sample there are 110,000 or so distinct CDR3 sequences; approximately 21% appear just once. In total, the top ten clones hold approximately 40% of the sample.

This clonotype was seen more than once but under ten times. The antigen it recognizes is unknown. The sample holds no much larger clone one base away, and base qualities are not on file. Ficoll-Paque density gradient centrifugation was the method used to isolate PBMCs. Here is what the overall study found, with its caveats: Contracting CD4+ clones turned up mainly in the CM and EM memory subsets, whereas EMRA was where CD8+ clones were enriched. Some responding clones were detected in pre-infection memory, suggesting pre-existing cross-reactive memory T cells joined the SARS-CoV-2 response. SARS-CoV-2 specificity of the second-wave clones peaking on day 37 was not confirmed. Only a couple of mild cases were covered by the study, and larger cohorts that include severe cases with pre-infection samples were considered necessary. Balanced CD4/CD8 phenotypes were observed for clones contracting from day 15 to 85, whereas a bias towards CD4+ was observed for a second wave of clones expanding from day 15 to 37.

The sample consisted of PBMCs or a T cell subset sorted from them (not recorded which). This chain is built from TRBV28 and TRBJ2-1, and possibly TRBD1, on 6 matching bases. This TCR derives from a man aged 18 to 29 who had mild COVID-19 (a few samples of this study predate the infection). The sample titles of this study are shuffled in the database, so cell type and time point are left out; the donor was told from shared clones. The CDR3 is CASSLGRGDEQFF. The DNA sequence is TGTGCCAGCAGTTTGGGCAGGGGCGATGAGCAGTTCTTC.